Below are 7 T cell receptor beta chains sequenced from a single sample in a study of T cells in Graves' hyperthyroidism and ophthalmopathy. TCR beta CDR3 sequences were amplified from RNA transcripts. RT-PCR in the first round (using the HTBI primer set) targeted the TCR CDR3. MiXCR was run by TCRdb on the multiplex PCR reads, yielding one entry per CDR3 protein. The sample carries some 400,000 distinct CDR3 sequences, approximately 19% recorded once. Sequences were obtained from blood. The receptor set was obtained from a woman under 30 with Graves' hyperthyroidism.

The sample holds many counts of this clonotype. V is TRBV7-8 and J is TRBJ1-2, with D possibly TRBD1 on 5 matching bases. The CDR3 is made up of 14 amino acids. Germline V lookup: CDR1 SGHVS, CDR2 FQNEAQ. V lost 5 bases and J lost 5, with 15 bases in between. CDR3 region: CASSRIRDLYGYTF. The CDR3 coding sequence is TGTGCCAGCAGCCGAATCCGGGACTTATATGGCTACACCTTC.

This clonotype occurred many times. As DNA, the CDR3 is TGTGCCAGCAGCCATTTCACGGCGGGGGAACTTTACGAGCAGTACTTC. Translated, it gives CASSHFTAGELYEQYF. The chain links TRBV6-1 to TRBJ2-7; 7 bases align to TRBD2. This CDR3 region has 16 residues. In germline, CDR1 is MNHNS, CDR2 SASEGT. The V gene end was trimmed by 6 bases and the J gene end by 4 bases; junction bases not matched to a gene: 15.

This clonotype has at least ten counts. This chain uses TRBV6-2 or TRBV6-3 with TRBJ2-7; a weak D match, TRBD1 (5 bases). CDR3 length: 15 residues. The germline gives CDR1 MNHEY, CDR2 SVGEGT. V was pared by 0 bases and J by 4 bases, with 13 bases between. The CDR3 coding sequence is TGTGCCAGCAGTTACTCGACAGACTCCTCGTACGAGCAGTACTTC. This translates into CASSYSTDSSYEQYF.

At least ten counts were recorded for this clonotype. V is TRBV6-1 and J is TRBJ2-7; D is perhaps TRBD1 (6 bases). The V end lost 2 bases, the J end lost 0 bases, and 11 bases lay between the germline ends. CDR3 size: 15 residues. Germline lookup yields CDR1 MNHNS and CDR2 SASEGT. CDR3 coding DNA: TGTGCCAGCAGTGAATCGACAGGTACCTCCTACGAGCAGTACTTC. Translating gives CASSESTGTSYEQYF.

This clonotype was counted many times. The chain employs TRBV4-1 and TRBJ2-7; no firm D call. The CDR3 extends over 13 amino acids. Germline V gene sequence: CDR1 MGHRA, CDR2 YSYEKL. Deletions cut 0 bases from V and 2 bases from J, with 5 bases between. In nucleotides, the CDR3 is TGCGCCAGCAGCCAAGATCTGACCTACGAGCAGTACTTC. Residues: CASSQDLTYEQYF.

There are many counts of this clonotype. The rearrangement links TRBV9 to TRBJ1-2; 8 bases are shared with TRBD1. Germline V lookup: CDR1 SGDLS, CDR2 YYNGEE. CDR3 length: 14 residues. Losses at the gene ends were 0 bases for V and 8 bases for J; bases not matched to a gene: 6. CDR3 residues: CASSVGGQGSGYTF. For the CDR3, the DNA is TGTGCCAGCAGCGTAGGAGGACAGGGCAGCGGCTACACCTTC.

This sequence joins TRBV4-1 and TRBJ1-1; the D is unclear. Trimming left V 4 bases short and J 1 base short, with 13 bases between. This CDR3 is 15 amino acids long. Looked up from germline, CDR1 is MGHRA and CDR2 is YSYEKL. The CDR3 loop reads CASSRGRGGNTEAFF. The CDR3 DNA sequence: TGCGCCAGCAGCCGAGGTCGGGGTGGGAACACTGAAGCTTTCTTT.